The 26 T cell receptor beta chains below all came from one sample that was sequenced in a study of T cells expressing NK-cell markers. From the 5' RACE reads, TCRdb lists one entry per CDR3 protein and no DNA. The sample totals about 260,000 distinct CDR3 sequences. Specimen: blood T cells: a sorted CD56 or NKG2C T cell subset, CD4+ or CD8+ T cells, or bulk PBMC T cells (not recorded which). These receptors were obtained from a woman aged 18 to 75 in good health.

The chain carries TRBV20-1 and TRBJ2-1; with no DNA, the TCRdb D assignment of TRBD2 cannot be verified. The CDR3 length is 14 residues. Germline V gene sequence: CDR1 DFQATT, CDR2 SNEGSKA (reference sequence). Here the CDR3 reads CSVPTALSLNEQFF.

This chain links TRBV6-2 or TRBV6-3 with TRBJ2-2; lacking DNA, the TRBD2 call made by TCRdb goes unchecked. The CDR3 is 17 amino acids. From germline, CDR1 is MNHEY and CDR2 SVGEGT. CDR3 amino acids: CASSLHKTRGSTGELFF.

This rearrangement joins TRBV7-2 to TRBJ2-3; the TRBD1 assignment by TCRdb is unverifiable without DNA. Germline V gene sequence: CDR1 SGHTA, CDR2 FQGNSA. The CDR3 length is 14 residues. CDR3 amino acids: CASSLASREDGQYF.

The V gene is TRBV9, the J gene TRBJ2-2; the TCRdb call, TRBD2, lacks DNA for checking. Germline V gene sequence: CDR1 SGDLS, CDR2 YYNGEE. This CDR3 contains 15 residues. CDR3 sequence: CASSPHSGGTGELFF. The variable domain in full, with the rest retrieved from reference TRBV9 and TRBJ2-2, is DSGVTQTPKHLITATGQRVTLRCSPRSGDLSVYWYQQSLDQGLQFLIQYYNGEERAKGNILERFSAQQFPDLHSELNLSSLELGDSALYFCASSPHSGGTGELFFGEGSRLTVL.

The chain joins TRBV28 to TRBJ2-7; TCRdb gives TRBD2 as the D gene, but with no DNA this cannot be confirmed. CDR1 is MDHEN and CDR2 is SYDVKM in the germline V gene. This CDR3 comprises 17 residues. The CDR3 region is CASSATGLAGVPNEQYF.

The chain employs TRBV28 and TRBJ2-7. The CDR3 is 12 residues long. The germline V gene encodes CDR1 MDHEN and CDR2 SYDVKM. CDR3 protein: CASSLGAYEQYF.

The chain has TRBV20-1 and TRBJ2-7; TCRdb indicates TRBD1, and absent DNA this call remains unverified. CDR3 length: 15 residues. Germline CDR1 DFQATT, CDR2 SNEGSKA (reference sequence). The CDR3 spells CSARGPRGRFYEQYF.

The CDR3 is CASSLLGVSTDTQYF. V and J are TRBV12-3 or TRBV12-4 and TRBJ2-3; TCRdb picks TRBD1, but there is no DNA to check that call. CDR3 size: 15 residues.

The chain joins TRBV7-2 to TRBJ2-7; no DNA is available, so the TRBD2 call from TCRdb remains unchecked. Germline V gene lookup returns CDR1 SGHTA and CDR2 FQGNSA. The CDR3 has 14 residues. This CDR3 is CASSPPGLGYEQYF.

The V gene is TRBV6-2 or TRBV6-3, the J gene TRBJ1-2; TCRdb returns TRBD1, unconfirmable since there is no DNA. Germline lookup yields CDR1 MNHEY and CDR2 SVGEGT. The CDR3 totals 14 residues. CDR3: CASRNDRTTYGYTF.

The chain joins TRBV11-1 to TRBJ2-1. The CDR3 sequence is 13 residues long. CDR1 is SGHAT and CDR2 is FQDESV in the germline V gene (reference sequence). The CDR3 reads CASSTQDYNEQFF.

The rearrangement uses TRBV20-1 and TRBJ2-7; the TCRdb call, TRBD2, lacks DNA for checking. From germline, CDR1 is DFQATT and CDR2 SNEGSKA (reference sequence). The CDR3 is made up of 13 amino acids. CDR3 sequence: CSASSGRFREQYF.

The rearrangement joins TRBV7-3 to TRBJ2-1; without DNA, the TCRdb call of TRBD2 cannot be checked. Germline V gene sequence: CDR1 SGHTA, CDR2 FQGTGA. This CDR3 comprises 14 residues. CDR3 amino acids: CASSPERTGNEQFF.

The CDR3 reads CASSQDRIPKPYEQYF. The chain has TRBV3-1 and TRBJ2-7. The germline gives CDR1 LGHDT, CDR2 YNNKEL (reference sequence). CDR3 length: 16 residues.

The chain uses TRBV5-6 and TRBJ2-1; TCRdb calls TRBD1, which cannot be checked without DNA. Germline loops: CDR1 SGHDT, CDR2 YYEEEE. The CDR3 runs 15 residues. The CDR3 loop reads CASSLVRGSYNEQFF.

The rearrangement joins TRBV20-1 to TRBJ2-1. CDR3 length: 15 amino acids. Germline V gives CDR1 DFQATT, CDR2 SNEGSKA (reference sequence). The CDR3 region is CSARSLGFSYNEQFF.

The chain links TRBV25-1 to TRBJ2-3; TCRdb's D call, TRBD2, is unchecked because there is no DNA. The CDR3 covers 15 residues. Per germline, CDR1 MGHDK and CDR2 SYGVNS. The CDR3 is CASSESGPRTDTQYF.

This rearrangement joins TRBV6-5 to TRBJ2-3; TCRdb names TRBD1, which stays unverified in the absence of DNA. This CDR3 is 18 amino acids long. From germline, CDR1 is MNHEY and CDR2 SVGAGI. CDR3 amino acids: CASSYQGIGTGVTDTQYF.

This chain uses TRBV20-1 with TRBJ2-2; there is no DNA to check the TCRdb D call of TRBD2. CDR3 length equals 15 residues. Germline lookup yields CDR1 DFQATT and CDR2 SNEGSKA (reference sequence). The CDR3 loop reads CSALLAGRGTGELFF.

The rearrangement links TRBV27 to TRBJ2-7; there is no DNA to check the TCRdb D call of TRBD2. CDR1 and CDR2 from the germline V gene are MNHEY and SMNVEV (reference sequence). This CDR3 region has 14 residues. This CDR3 is CASSPRRGSYEQYF.

The rearrangement joins TRBV20-1 to TRBJ2-3; TCRdb's D call, TRBD2, is unchecked because there is no DNA. Germline V gene sequence: CDR1 DFQATT, CDR2 SNEGSKA (reference sequence). The CDR3 consists of 14 residues. CDR3 in amino acids: CSAFSGRAPDTQYF.

This chain joins TRBV6-6 and TRBJ1-2; no DNA is available, so the TRBD1 call from TCRdb remains unchecked. This CDR3 spans 12 amino acids. Germline-derived CDR1 and CDR2 are MNHNY and SVGAGI (reference sequence). The CDR3 spells CASSSKGGACTF.

This chain joins TRBV5-1 and TRBJ1-1; TCRdb proposes TRBD1, but this gene call is untestable without DNA. Germline loops: CDR1 SGHRS, CDR2 YFSETQ. The CDR3 covers 17 residues. The CDR3 spells CASCPHPDRGRSTEAFF.

The V gene is TRBV2, the J gene TRBJ1-1; TCRdb indicates TRBD1, and absent DNA this call remains unverified. Germline values: CDR1 SNHLY, CDR2 FYNNEI. The CDR3 runs to 14 residues. The CDR3 is CASVLGPEHWEAFF.

The gene calls are TRBV28 and TRBJ1-2; the TCRdb D gene call, TRBD1, has no DNA to confirm it. Looked up from germline, CDR1 is MDHEN and CDR2 is SYDVKM. The CDR3 is 14 amino acids. This CDR3 reads CASRIPTGPYGYTF.

The chain is built from TRBV7-3 and TRBJ2-1; TCRdb gives TRBD1 as the D gene, but with no DNA this cannot be confirmed. CDR1 SGHTA and CDR2 FQGTGA come from the germline V gene. This CDR3 region has 13 residues. CDR3 sequence: CASSLSAVYEQFF. The full variable domain, rest sourced from reference TRBV7-3 and TRBJ2-1, is GAGVSQTPSNKVTEKGKYVELRCDPISGHTALYWYRQSLGQGPEFLIYFQGTGAADDSGLPNDRFFAVRPEGSVSTLKIQRTERGDSAVYLCASSLSAVYEQFFGPGTRLTVL.